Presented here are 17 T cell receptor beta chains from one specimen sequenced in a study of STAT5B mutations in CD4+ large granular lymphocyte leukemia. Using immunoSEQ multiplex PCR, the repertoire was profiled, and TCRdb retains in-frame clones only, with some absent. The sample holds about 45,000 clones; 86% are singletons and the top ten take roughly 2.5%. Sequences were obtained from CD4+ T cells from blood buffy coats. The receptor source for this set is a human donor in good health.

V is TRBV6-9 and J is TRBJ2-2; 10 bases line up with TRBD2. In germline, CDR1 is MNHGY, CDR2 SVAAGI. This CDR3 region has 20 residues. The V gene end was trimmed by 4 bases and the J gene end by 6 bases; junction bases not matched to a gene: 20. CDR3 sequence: CASSCPLRLAGEISSGELFF. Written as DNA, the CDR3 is TGTGCCAGCAGTTGCCCCCTGAGGCTAGCGGGAGAAATCTCGTCCGGGGAGCTGTTTTTT.

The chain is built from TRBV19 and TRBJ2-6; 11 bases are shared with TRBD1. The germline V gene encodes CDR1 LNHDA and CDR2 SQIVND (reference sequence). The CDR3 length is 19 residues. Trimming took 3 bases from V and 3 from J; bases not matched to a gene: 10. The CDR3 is CASSMARRTGGGGANVLTF. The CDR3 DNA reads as TGTGCCAGTAGTATGGCTCGCCGGACAGGGGGCGGTGGGGCCAACGTCCTGACTTTC.

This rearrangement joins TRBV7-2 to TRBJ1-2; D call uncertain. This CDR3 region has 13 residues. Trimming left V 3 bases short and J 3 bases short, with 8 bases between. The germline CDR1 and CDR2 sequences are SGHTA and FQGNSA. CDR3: CASSLTGYYGYTF. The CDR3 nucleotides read TGTGCCAGCAGCTTGACGGGATACTATGGCTACACCTTC. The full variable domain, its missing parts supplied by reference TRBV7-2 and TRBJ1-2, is GAGVSQSPSNKVTEKGKDVELRCDPISGHTALYWYRQSLGQGLEFLIYFQGNSAPDKSGLPSDRFSAERTGGSVSTLTIQRTQQEDSAVYLCASSLTGYYGYTFGSGTRLTVV.

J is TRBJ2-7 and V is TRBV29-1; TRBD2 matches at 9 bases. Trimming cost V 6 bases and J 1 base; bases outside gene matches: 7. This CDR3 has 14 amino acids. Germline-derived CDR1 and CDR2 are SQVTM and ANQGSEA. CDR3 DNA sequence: TGCAGCGTCATTAGCGGGAGTCGGTCCTACGAGCAGTACTTC. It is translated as CSVISGSRSYEQYF.

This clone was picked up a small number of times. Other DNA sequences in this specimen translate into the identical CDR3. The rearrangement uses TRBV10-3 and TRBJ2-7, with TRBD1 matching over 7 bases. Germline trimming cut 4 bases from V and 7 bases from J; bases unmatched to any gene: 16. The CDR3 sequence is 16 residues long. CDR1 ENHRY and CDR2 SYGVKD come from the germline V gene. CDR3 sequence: CAISGSDRVISEEQYF. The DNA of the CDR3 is TGTGCCATCAGTGGCTCCGACAGGGTAATTTCCGAAGAGCAGTACTTC.

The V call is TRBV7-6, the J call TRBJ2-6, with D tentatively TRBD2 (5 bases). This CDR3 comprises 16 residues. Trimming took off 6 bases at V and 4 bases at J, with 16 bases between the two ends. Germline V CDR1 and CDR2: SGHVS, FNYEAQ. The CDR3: CASSPFGVPGANVLTF. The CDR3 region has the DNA TGTGCCAGCAGTCCTTTCGGGGTTCCCGGGGCCAACGTCCTGACTTTC.

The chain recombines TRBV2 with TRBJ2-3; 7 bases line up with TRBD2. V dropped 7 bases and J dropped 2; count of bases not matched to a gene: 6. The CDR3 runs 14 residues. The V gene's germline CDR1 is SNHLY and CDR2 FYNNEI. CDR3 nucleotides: TGTGCCAGCATGCTAGCGGAGAACACAGATACGCAGTATTTT. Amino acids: CASMLAENTDTQYF.

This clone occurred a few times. CDR3 nucleotide sequence: TGTGCCAGCAGTGGGGGGCGCCTTTTATTCTATGGCTACACCTTC. Encoded protein: CASSGGRLLFYGYTF. The gene calls are TRBV28 and TRBJ1-2, with a tentative D call TRBD1 (6 bases). The CDR3 runs 15 residues. V was shortened by 5 bases and J by 4 bases, with 17 bases between the two germline ends. The germline gives CDR1 MDHEN, CDR2 SYDVKM.

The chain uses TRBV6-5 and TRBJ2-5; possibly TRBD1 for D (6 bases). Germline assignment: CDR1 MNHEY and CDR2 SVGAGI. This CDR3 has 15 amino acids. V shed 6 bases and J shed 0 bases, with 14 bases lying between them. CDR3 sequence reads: CASRSRGFNQETQYF. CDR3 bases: TGTGCCAGCAGGTCTAGGGGGTTTAACCAAGAGACCCAGTACTTC.

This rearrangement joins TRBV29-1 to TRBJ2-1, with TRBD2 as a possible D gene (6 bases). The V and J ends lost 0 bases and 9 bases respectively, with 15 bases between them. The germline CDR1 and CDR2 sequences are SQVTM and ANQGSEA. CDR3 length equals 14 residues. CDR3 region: CSVEDRRAGSEQFF. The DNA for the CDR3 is TGCAGCGTTGAAGATCGGAGGGCGGGGAGTGAGCAGTTCTTC.

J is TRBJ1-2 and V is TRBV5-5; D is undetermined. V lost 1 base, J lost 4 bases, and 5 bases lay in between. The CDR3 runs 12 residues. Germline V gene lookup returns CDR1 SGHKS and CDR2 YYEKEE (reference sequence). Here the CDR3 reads CASSLQFYGYTF. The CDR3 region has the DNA TGTGCCAGCAGCTTGCAGTTCTATGGCTACACCTTC.

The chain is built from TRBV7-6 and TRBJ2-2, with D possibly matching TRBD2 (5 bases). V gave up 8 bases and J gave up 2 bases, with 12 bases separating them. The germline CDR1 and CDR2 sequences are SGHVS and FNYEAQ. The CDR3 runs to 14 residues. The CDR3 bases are TGTGCCAGCCCCTTAAGCGGTAACACCGGGGAGCTGTTTTTT. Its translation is CASPLSGNTGELFF.

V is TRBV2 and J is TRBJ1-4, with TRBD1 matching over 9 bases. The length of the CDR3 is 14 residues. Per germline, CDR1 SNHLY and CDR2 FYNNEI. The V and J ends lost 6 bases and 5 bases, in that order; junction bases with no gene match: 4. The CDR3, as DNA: TGTGCCAGCAGGGGGGACAGGGCAAATGAAAAACTGTTTTTT. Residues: CASRGDRANEKLFF.

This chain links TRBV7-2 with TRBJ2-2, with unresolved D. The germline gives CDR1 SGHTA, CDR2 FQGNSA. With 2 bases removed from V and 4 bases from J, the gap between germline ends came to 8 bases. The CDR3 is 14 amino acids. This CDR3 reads CASSLWAITGELFF. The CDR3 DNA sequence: TGTGCCAGCAGCTTATGGGCAATCACCGGGGAGCTGTTTTTT.

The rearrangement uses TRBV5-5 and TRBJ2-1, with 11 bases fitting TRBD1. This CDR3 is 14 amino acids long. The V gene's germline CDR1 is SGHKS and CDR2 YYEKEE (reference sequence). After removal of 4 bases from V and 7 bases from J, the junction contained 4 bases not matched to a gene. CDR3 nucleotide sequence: TGTGCCAGCAGCCCCGGGACAGGGGGGAATGAGCAGTTCTTC. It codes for CASSPGTGGNEQFF. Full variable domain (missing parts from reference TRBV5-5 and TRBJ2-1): DAGVTQSPTHLIKTRGQQVTLRCSPISGHKSVSWYQQVLGQGPQFIFQYYEKEERGRGNFPDRFSARQFPNYSSELNVNALLLGDSALYLCASSPGTGGNEQFFGPGTRLTVL.

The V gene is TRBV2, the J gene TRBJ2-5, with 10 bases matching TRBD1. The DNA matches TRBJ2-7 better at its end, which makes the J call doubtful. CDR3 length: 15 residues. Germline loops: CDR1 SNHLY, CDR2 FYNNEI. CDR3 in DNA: TGTGCCAGCGGGGCAGGGACAGGGGTCCCCTACGAGCAGTACTTC. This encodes CASGAGTGVPYEQYF.

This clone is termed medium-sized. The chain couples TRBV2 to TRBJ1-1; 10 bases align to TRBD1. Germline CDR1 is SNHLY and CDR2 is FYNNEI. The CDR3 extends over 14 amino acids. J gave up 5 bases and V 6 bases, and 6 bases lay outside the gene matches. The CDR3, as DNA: TGTGCCAGCAGGCCCGGACAGGGGGAGACTGAAGCTTTCTTT. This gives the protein CASRPGQGETEAFF.